Listed here are 2 T cell receptor beta chains from one sample, sequenced in a study of T cells after yellow fever vaccination. MiXCR was run by TCRdb on the 5' RACE reads, yielding one entry per CDR3 protein. The sample lists 400,000 or so distinct CDR3 sequences, more than 9% occurring once. Sequenced here: PBMCs, sampled on the day of the first yellow fever vaccination. These receptors came from a man between 18 and 35 years old who received the YFV17D yellow fever vaccine.

This clonotype was observed at least ten times. This chain links TRBV12-5 with TRBJ2-5; 10 positions match TRBD2. The germline V gene encodes CDR1 LGHNT and CDR2 FRNRAP. Trimming cost V 4 bases and J 0 bases; bases outside gene matches: 8. The length of the CDR3 is 17 residues. CDR3 region: CASGWAPSGGHQETQYF. The CDR3 nucleotides read TGTGCTAGTGGTTGGGCCCCTAGCGGGGGCCACCAAGAGACCCAGTACTTC.

The V and J genes are TRBV11-2 and TRBJ1-1, with no clear D. This CDR3 has 13 amino acids. V shed 5 bases and J shed 7 bases, with 14 bases lying between them. Germline CDR1 SGHAT, CDR2 FQNNGV. In DNA, the CDR3 is TGTGCCAGCAGCCCCGTTGGGGAGGGTGAAGCTTTCTTT. It translates to CASSPVGEGEAFF.